The 10 T cell receptor beta chains below come from one sample, sequenced in a study of T cells in localized non-small cell lung cancer. Method: immunoSEQ multiplex PCR; TCRdb's copy keeps in-frame clones and lacks some. The data show tens of thousands of clones, around 86% seen once. The sequences come from PBMCs, collected before any cancer treatment. The receptors stem from a man aged 40 to 70 with stage II squamous cell lung carcinoma.

The chain recombines TRBV29-1 with TRBJ1-2; 7 bases map to TRBD1. CDR1 is SQVTM, CDR2 ANQGSEA, per germline. The J segment lost 8 bases and the V segment lost 1 base, leaving 7 bases of the junction unmatched. The CDR3 contains 13 residues. The CDR3 sequence is CSVEVRQGWGYTF. CDR3 in DNA: TGCAGCGTTGAAGTCAGACAGGGTTGGGGCTACACCTTC.

The V call is TRBV14, the J call TRBJ2-7; no reliable D call. The CDR3 covers 13 residues. Per germline, CDR1 SGHDN and CDR2 FVKESK. V was trimmed by 0 bases and J by 0 bases, leaving 3 bases between them. The CDR3 DNA sequence: TGTGCCAGCAGCCAAGATACCTCCTACGAGCAGTACTTC. Protein sequence: CASSQDTSYEQYF. Combining the CDR3 with reference TRBV14 and TRBJ2-7 gives the whole variable domain EAGVTQFPSHSVIEKGQTVTLRCDPISGHDNLYWYRRVMGKEIKFLLHFVKESKQDESGMPNNRFLAERTGGTYSTLKVQPAELEDSGVYFCASSQDTSYEQYFGPGTRLTVT.

The chain joins TRBV6-6 to TRBJ1-1; D not certain. The CDR3 is made up of 14 amino acids. Trimming took off 6 bases at V and 1 base at J, with 12 bases between the two ends. CDR1 and CDR2 (germline): MNHNY, SVGAGI (reference sequence). Written as DNA, the CDR3 is TGTGCCAGCAGACCTCTTGGCGCGAACACTGAAGCTTTCTTT. It encodes CASRPLGANTEAFF.

This chain joins TRBV6-6 and TRBJ1-1; D may be TRBD1 (5 bases). With 5 bases removed from V and 10 bases from J, the gap between germline ends came to 17 bases. Germline CDR1 is MNHNY and CDR2 is SVGAGI (reference sequence). The CDR3 covers 13 residues. The DNA of the CDR3 is TGTGCCAGCAGTCCTCCGGGAACTGGGGCAGCTTTCTTT. This translates into CASSPPGTGAAFF.

The chain couples TRBV5-1 to TRBJ1-6; D ambiguous. V was trimmed by 4 bases and J by 9 bases, leaving 11 bases between them. The CDR3 runs to 13 residues. The germline V gene has CDR1 SGHRS and CDR2 YFSETQ. CDR3 sequence reads: CASSEGYGSPLHF. Written as DNA, the CDR3 is TGCGCCAGCAGCGAGGGTTACGGTTCACCCCTCCACTTT.

The chain has TRBV5-1 and TRBJ1-1, with D uncertain. V lost 0 bases, J lost 0 bases, and 6 bases lay in between. This CDR3 region has 14 residues. Germline V gives CDR1 SGHRS, CDR2 YFSETQ. CDR3 sequence reads: CASSLVGMNTEAFF. CDR3 nucleotides: TGCGCCAGCAGCTTGGTCGGGATGAACACTGAAGCTTTCTTT.

The chain couples TRBV28 to TRBJ2-7; TRBD2 matches at 11 bases. The ends lost 6 bases at V and 1 base at J; junction bases unmatched: 5. CDR3 size: 15 residues. Germline CDR1 is MDHEN and CDR2 is SYDVKM. This CDR3 is CASRLAGVGSYEQYF. CDR3 sequence (DNA): TGTGCCAGCAGACTAGCGGGAGTTGGATCCTACGAGCAGTACTTC.

The J gene is TRBJ2-5, the V gene TRBV14, with a weak D call TRBD1 (7 bases). The CDR3 length is 17 residues. V was clipped by 4 bases and J by 1 base, with 19 bases between them. Germline V gives CDR1 SGHDN, CDR2 FVKESK. The CDR3 protein is CASSRLRGGTAQETQYF. The CDR3 coding sequence is TGTGCCAGCAGCCGCCTACGAGGGGGGACAGCCCAAGAGACCCAGTACTTC.

The chain couples TRBV7-9 to TRBJ2-1; no clear D gene. V lost 0 bases and J lost 9, with 6 bases in between. The CDR3 sequence is 12 residues long. From germline, CDR1 is SEHNR and CDR2 FQNEAQ (reference sequence). CDR3 coding DNA: TGTGCCAGCAGCTTAGCTCTCGCTGAGCAGTTCTTC. Protein sequence: CASSLALAEQFF.

This chain uses TRBV9 with TRBJ1-1; D is undetermined. V shed 0 bases and J shed 7 bases, with 10 bases lying between them. This CDR3 spans 13 amino acids. The V gene's germline CDR1 is SGDLS and CDR2 YYNGEE. Written as DNA, the CDR3 is TGTGCCAGCAGCGTAGCTGTCGGGTATGAAGCTTTCTTT. Translation gives CASSVAVGYEAFF.